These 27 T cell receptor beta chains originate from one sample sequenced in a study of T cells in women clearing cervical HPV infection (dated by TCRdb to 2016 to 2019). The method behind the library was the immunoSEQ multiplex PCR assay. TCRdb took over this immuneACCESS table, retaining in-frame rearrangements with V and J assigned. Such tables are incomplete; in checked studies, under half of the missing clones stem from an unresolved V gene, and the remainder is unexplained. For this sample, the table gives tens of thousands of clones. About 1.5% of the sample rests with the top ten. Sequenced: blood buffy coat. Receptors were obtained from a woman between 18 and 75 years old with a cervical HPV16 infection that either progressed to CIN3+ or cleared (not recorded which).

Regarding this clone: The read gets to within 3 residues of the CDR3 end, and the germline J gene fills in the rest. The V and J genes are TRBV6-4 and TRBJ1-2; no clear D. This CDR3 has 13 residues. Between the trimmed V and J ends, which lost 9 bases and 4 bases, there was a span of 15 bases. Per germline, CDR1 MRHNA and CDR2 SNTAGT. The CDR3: CASHPGSGYGYTF. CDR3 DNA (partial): TGTGCCAGTCATCCAGGCTCCGGCTATGGC.

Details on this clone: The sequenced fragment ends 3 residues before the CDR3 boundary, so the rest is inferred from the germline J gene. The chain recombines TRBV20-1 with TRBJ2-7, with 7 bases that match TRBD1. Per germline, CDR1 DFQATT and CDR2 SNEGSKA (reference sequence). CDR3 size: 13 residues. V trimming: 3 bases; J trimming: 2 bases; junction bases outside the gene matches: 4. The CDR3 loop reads CSASQGVAYEQYF. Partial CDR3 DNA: TGCAGTGCTAGCCAGGGGGTCGCCTACGAG.

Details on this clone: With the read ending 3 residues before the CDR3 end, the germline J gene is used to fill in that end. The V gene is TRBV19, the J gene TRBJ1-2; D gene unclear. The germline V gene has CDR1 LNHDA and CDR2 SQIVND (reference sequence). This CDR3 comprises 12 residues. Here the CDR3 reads CASMVSSGGYTF. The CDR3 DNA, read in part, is TGTGCCAGTATGGTCAGTTCGGGGGGC.

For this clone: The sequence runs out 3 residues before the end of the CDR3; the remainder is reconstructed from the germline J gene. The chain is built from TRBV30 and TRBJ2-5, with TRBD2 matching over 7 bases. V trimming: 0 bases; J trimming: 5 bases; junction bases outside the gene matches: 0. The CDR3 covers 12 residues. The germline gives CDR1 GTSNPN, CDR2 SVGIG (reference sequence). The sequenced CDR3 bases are TGTGCCTGGAGTGTGCGGGGGGAGACC. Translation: CAWSVRGET. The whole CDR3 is CAWSVRGETQYF.

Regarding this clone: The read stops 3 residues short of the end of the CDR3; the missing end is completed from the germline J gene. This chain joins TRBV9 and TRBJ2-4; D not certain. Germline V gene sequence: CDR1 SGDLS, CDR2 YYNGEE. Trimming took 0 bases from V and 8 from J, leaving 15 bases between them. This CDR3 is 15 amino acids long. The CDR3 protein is CASSVGQNAWHIQYF. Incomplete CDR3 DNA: TGTGCCAGCAGCGTAGGCCAGAACGCCTGGCACATT.

This chain's CDR3 is CASSEIVGGEQYF. Incomplete CDR3 DNA: TGTGCCAGCAGTGAAATAGTAGGCGGCGAG. The chain has TRBV6-1 and TRBJ2-7; D uncertain. The read ends 3 residues before the CDR3 terminus; that terminus is restored from the germline J gene. CDR1 is MNHNS and CDR2 is SASEGT in the germline V gene. This CDR3 is 13 amino acids long. Trimming stripped 2 bases from V and 6 bases from J, with 11 bases between.

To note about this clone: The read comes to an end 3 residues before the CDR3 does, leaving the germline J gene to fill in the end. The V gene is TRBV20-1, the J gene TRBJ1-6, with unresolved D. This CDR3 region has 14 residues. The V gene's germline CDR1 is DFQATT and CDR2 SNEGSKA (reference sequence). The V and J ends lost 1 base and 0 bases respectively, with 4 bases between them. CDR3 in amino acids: CSARVSSYNSPLHF. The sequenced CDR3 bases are TGCAGTGCTAGAGTCTCCTCCTATAATTCACCC.

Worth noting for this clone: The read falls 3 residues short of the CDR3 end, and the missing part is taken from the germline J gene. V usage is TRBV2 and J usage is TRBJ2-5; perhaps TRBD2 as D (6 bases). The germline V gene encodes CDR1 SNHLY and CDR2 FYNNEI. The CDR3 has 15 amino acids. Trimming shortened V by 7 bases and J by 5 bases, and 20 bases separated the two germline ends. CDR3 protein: CASNPRDTRGETQYF. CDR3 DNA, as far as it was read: TGTGCCAGCAATCCCCGAGACACCCGGGGGGAGACC.

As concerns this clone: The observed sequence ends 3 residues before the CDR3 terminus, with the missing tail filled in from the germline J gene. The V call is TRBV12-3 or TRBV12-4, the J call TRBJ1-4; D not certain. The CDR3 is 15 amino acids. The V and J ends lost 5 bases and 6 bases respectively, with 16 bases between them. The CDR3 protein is CASSVLPARDEKLFF. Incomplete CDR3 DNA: TGTGCCAGCAGTGTCCTGCCGGCACGGGATGAAAAA.

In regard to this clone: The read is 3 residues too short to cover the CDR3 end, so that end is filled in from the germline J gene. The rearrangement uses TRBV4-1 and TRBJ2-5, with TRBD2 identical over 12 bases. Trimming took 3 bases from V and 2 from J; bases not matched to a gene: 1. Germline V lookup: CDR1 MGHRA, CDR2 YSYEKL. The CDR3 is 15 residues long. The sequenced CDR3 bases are TGCGCCAGCAGCCAGACTAGCGGGAGACAAGAGACC. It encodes CASSQTSGRQET. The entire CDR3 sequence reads CASSQTSGRQETQYF.

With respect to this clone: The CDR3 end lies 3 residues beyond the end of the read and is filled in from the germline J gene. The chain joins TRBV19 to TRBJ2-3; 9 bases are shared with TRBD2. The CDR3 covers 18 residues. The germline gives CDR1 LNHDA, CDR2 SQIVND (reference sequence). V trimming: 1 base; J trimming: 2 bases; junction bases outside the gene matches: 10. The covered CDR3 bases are TGTGCCAGTAGTATAGGATCCTCCATAGCGGGGGCCACAGATACG. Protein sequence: CASSIGSSIAGATDT. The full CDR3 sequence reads CASSIGSSIAGATDTQYF.

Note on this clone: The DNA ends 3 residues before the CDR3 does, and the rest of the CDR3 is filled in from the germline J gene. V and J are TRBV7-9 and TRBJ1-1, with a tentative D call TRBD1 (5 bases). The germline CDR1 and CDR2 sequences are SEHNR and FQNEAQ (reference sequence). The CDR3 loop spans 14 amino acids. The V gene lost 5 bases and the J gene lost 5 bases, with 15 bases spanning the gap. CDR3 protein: CASSLSGAETEAFF. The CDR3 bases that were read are TGTGCCAGCAGCCTTAGTGGGGCGGAGACTGAA.

CDR3: CASTNDRKYTGELFF. The covered CDR3 bases are TGTGCCAGCACAAACGACAGGAAATACACCGGGGAG. The chain employs TRBV6-2 or TRBV6-3 and TRBJ2-2, with D possibly being TRBD1 (6 bases). The CDR3 goes on 3 residues after the read ends, and that part is filled in from the germline J gene. The CDR3 is made up of 15 amino acids. The ends were cut back, 7 bases at V and 3 bases at J, with 15 bases in the middle. The germline V gene encodes CDR1 MNHEY and CDR2 SVGEGT.

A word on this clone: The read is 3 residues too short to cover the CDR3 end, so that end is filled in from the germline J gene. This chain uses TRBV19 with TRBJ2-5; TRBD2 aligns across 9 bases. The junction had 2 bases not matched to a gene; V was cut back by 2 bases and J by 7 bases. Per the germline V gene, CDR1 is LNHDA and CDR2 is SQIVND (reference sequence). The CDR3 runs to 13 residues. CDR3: CASSILAGRTQYF. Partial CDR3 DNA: TGTGCCAGTAGTATACTAGCGGGGAGGACC.

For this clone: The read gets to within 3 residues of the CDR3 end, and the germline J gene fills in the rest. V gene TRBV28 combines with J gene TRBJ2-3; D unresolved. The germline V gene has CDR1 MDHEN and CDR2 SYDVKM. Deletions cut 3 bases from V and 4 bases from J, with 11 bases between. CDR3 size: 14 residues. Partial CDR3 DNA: TGTGCCAGCAGTTTCTCCCTCAGTCCAGATACG. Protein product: CASSFSLSPDT. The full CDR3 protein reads CASSFSLSPDTQYF.

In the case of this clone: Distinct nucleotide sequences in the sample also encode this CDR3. The sequenced part of the CDR3 DNA is TGTGCCAGCAGTGGGACAGGGGGTACCTACGAG. Encoded protein: CASSGTGGTYE. The entire CDR3 protein reads CASSGTGGTYEQYF. This sequence joins TRBV6-1 and TRBJ2-7; 10 bases align to TRBD1. The CDR3 goes on 3 residues after the read ends, and that part is filled in from the germline J gene. Germline values: CDR1 MNHNS, CDR2 SASEGT. The CDR3 contains 14 residues. Losses at the gene ends were 4 bases for V and 2 bases for J; bases not matched to a gene: 2.

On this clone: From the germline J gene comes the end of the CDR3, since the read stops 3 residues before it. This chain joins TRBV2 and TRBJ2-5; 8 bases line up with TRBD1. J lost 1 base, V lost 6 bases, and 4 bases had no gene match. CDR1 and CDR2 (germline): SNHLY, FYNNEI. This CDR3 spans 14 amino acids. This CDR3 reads CASSAGGVQETQYF. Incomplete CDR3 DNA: TGTGCCAGCAGCGCAGGGGGCGTCCAAGAGACC.

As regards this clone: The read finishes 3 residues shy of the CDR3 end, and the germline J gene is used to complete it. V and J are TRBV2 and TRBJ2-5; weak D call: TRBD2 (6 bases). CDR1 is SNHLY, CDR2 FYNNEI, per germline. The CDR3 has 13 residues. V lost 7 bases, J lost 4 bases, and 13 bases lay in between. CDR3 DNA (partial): TGTGCCAGCATAGCAGGGAGGCTAGAGACC. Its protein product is CASIAGRLET. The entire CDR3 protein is CASIAGRLETQYF.

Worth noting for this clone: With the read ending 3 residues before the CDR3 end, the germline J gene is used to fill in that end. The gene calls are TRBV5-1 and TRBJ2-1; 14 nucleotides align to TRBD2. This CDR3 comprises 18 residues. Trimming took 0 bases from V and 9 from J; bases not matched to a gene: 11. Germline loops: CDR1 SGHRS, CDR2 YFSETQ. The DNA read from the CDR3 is TGCGCCAGCAGCTTGGGACTAGCGGGAGGGCCCCAGGGCGGTGAG. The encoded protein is CASSLGLAGGPQGGE. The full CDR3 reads CASSLGLAGGPQGGEQFF.

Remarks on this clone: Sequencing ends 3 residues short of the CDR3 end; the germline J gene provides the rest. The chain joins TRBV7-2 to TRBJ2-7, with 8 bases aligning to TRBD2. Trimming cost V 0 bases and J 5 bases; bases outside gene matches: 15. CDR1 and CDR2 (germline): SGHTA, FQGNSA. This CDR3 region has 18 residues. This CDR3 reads CASSLAMLPGLVRNEQYF. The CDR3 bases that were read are TGTGCCAGCAGCTTAGCAATGCTACCGGGACTAGTGCGGAACGAG.

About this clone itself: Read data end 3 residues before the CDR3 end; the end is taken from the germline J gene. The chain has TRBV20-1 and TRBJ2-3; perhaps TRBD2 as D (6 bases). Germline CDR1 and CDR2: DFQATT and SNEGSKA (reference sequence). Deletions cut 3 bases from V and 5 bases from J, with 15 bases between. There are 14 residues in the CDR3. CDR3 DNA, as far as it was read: TGCAGTGCTAGGGGGGTTGGAGCGGGAGATACG. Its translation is CSARGVGAGDT. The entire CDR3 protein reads CSARGVGAGDTQYF.

The CDR3 here is CASSSTGGERQPQHF. The covered CDR3 bases are TGTGCCAGTAGTTCAACAGGGGGCGAGCGTCAGCCC. The chain uses TRBV19 and TRBJ1-5; 9 bases agree with TRBD1. The CDR3 goes on 3 residues after the read ends, and that part is filled in from the germline J gene. CDR3 size: 15 residues. Germline V gives CDR1 LNHDA, CDR2 SQIVND (reference sequence). The ends lost 5 bases at V and 6 bases at J; junction bases unmatched: 8.

CDR3 DNA, as far as it was read: TGCAGTGCTAGAGAATCCGGGACTAGCGGGAGAAGGGAACCCTACGAG. Its translation is CSARESGTSGRREPYE. In full, the CDR3 reads CSARESGTSGRREPYEQYF. The rearrangement uses TRBV20-1 and TRBJ2-7; the match to TRBD2 covers 14 bases. The read gets to within 3 residues of the CDR3 end, and the germline J gene fills in the rest. The ends lost 0 bases at V and 2 bases at J; junction bases unmatched: 12. This CDR3 is 19 amino acids long. Germline V gene sequence: CDR1 DFQATT, CDR2 SNEGSKA (reference sequence).

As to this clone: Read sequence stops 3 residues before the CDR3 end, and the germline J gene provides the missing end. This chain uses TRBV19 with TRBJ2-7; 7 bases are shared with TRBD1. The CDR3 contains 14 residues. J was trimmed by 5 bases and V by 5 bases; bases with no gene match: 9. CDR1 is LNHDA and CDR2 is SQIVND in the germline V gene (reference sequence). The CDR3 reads CASSLDRFGHEQYF. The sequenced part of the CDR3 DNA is TGTGCCAGTAGTTTGGACAGGTTCGGTCACGAG.

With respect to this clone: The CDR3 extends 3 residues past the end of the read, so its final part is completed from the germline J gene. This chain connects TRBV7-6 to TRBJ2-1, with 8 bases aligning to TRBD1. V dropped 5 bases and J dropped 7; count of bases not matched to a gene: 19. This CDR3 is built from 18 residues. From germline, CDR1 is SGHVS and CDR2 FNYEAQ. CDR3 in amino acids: CASSPARTGIGLVNEQFF. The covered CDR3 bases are TGTGCCAGCAGCCCAGCCCGGACAGGGATAGGGTTGGTAAATGAG.

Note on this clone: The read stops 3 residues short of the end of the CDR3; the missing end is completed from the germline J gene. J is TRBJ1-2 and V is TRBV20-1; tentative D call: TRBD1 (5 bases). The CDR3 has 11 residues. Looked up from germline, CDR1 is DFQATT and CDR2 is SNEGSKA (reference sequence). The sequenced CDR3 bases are TGCAGTGCTAGACGCAAGGGGAGC. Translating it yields CSARRKGS. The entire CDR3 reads CSARRKGSYTF.

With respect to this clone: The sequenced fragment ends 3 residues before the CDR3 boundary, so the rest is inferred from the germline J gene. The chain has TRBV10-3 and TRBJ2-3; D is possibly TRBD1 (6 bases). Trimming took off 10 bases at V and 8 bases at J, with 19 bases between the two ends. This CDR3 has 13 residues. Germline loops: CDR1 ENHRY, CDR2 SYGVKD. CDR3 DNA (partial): TGTGCCAGCCAAGGGGGAGAGAGGGGTACG. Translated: CASQGGERGT. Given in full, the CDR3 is CASQGGERGTQYF.